The T cell receptor (beta chain) described here comes from a study of identical twins. This clonotype came up a few times. The antigen is undetermined. Study-level findings and limits: Twins shared out-of-frame alpha sequences with excess low generation probability.

TCRdb reprocessed the 5' RACE reads via MiXCR and lists one record per CDR3 protein. The sample records 200,000 to 250,000 distinct CDR3 sequences, roughly 7.5% being singletons. The sample was also reused in another study, on yellow fever vaccine responses in identical twins.

The source material was memory (CD45RO+) T cells sorted from blood. The source is a woman aged 18-29 years in good health.

CDR3 in amino acids: CASRSRVYEQYF. The CDR3 DNA sequence: TGTGCCAGCAGGAGCCGAGTCTACGAGCAGTACTTC. This chain joins TRBV6-2 or TRBV6-3 and TRBJ2-7; D unclear. V was pared by 6 bases and J by 3 bases, with 9 bases between. This CDR3 spans 12 amino acids. Looked up from germline, CDR1 is MNHEY and CDR2 is SVGEGT.